The source of this TCR beta chain is a study of multiple sclerosis patients with progressive multifocal leukoencephalopathy. Findings of the study overall: Before and during natalizumab, the clones expanded at PML already existed.

Measured with immunoSEQ multiplex PCR; TCRdb has only the in-frame clones, and not every one. The sample contains more than 30,000 clones, about nine tenths of which appear only once. Sample time point: time of PML onset. JC virus DNA in cerebrospinal fluid confirmed the PML diagnosis. Between roughly 15 and 60 months of natalizumab therapy passed before PML developed in these natalizumab-treated patients. The T3 samples were drawn when PML began. The CDR3 is 18 residues long. The V and J ends lost 1 base and 0 bases respectively, with 13 bases between them. Germline assignment: CDR1 MNHNS and CDR2 SASEGT. Worth noting for this clone: Its antigen is undetermined.

Sequencing used PBMCs, obtained from a patient treated with natalizumab. The chain is built from TRBV6-1 and TRBJ1-6, with D uncertain. This clonotype was obtained from a woman aged 40-49 years with progressive multifocal leukoencephalopathy. This CDR3 is CASSEVKWKSSYNSPLHF. The CDR3 DNA reads TGTGCCAGCAGTGAAGTAAAGTGGAAAAGCTCCTATAATTCACCCCTCCACTTT.